This TCR beta chain was found in a study of cytomegalovirus exposure and HLA in healthy donors. Study details: Samples from HLA-typed donors yielded some 85 million unique TCRs in an early data release.

PCR amplification relied on 60 Vbeta primers (plus 13 Jbeta primers). Generated by immunoSEQ multiplex PCR, the TCRdb table keeps only in-frame clones and is missing some. The table shows more than 95,000 clones, with around 85% occurring only once. Germline V gene sequence: CDR1 SGHTA, CDR2 FQGNSA. The CDR3 sequence is 14 residues long. V lost 5 bases, J lost 6 bases, and 3 bases stayed unmatched. Regarding this clone: Its matching antigen is unknown.

Points from the study as a whole: According to an earlier analysis, most TCR beta V segments yielded productive rearrangements about 87% or about 30% of the time. Cytomegalovirus association was listed for around 180 TCR beta chains. Apparent HLA restriction characterized most CMV-associated TCR beta chains in a later analysis.

The specimen was PBMCs. The chain is built from TRBV7-2 and TRBJ1-4; 10 nucleotides agree with TRBD1. The TCR originated in a man younger than 45 in good health and CMV-seropositive. As DNA, the CDR3 is TGTGCCAGCAGCCCCGGACAGGGGGATGAAAAACTGTTTTTT. This codes for CASSPGQGDEKLFF.